What follows describes a single T cell receptor (beta chain). Its matching antigen is unknown. The data were taken from a study of cytomegalovirus exposure and HLA in healthy donors. Study-wide results and limits: One variant, a missense change in DCLRE1C, was linked in a later analysis to TCR beta V- and J-gene trimming. About 87% or about 30% of the time was how often most TCR beta V segments were productive, according to an earlier analysis.

Per germline, CDR1 MGHRA and CDR2 YSYEKL. The J segment lost 2 bases and the V segment lost 4 bases, leaving 3 bases of the junction unmatched. The CDR3 spans 14 residues. It was with 60 Vbeta and 13 Jbeta primers that the PCR ran. The assay was immunoSEQ multiplex PCR, and TCRdb's table has in-frame clones only and misses some. Of 95,000 to 100,000 clones listed, 76% are singletons. The TCR sequence derives from a man aged 40-50 years in good health and CMV-seronegative. V usage is TRBV4-1 and J usage is TRBJ2-3; TRBD1 agrees at 7 bases. The sequenced material came from PBMCs. The CDR3: CASSRTGNTDTQYF. CDR3 in DNA: TGCGCCAGCAGCCGGACAGGCAACACAGATACGCAGTATTTT.